This TCR beta chain was observed in a study of blood T cell repertoires in COVID-19. Study details: There were acute and convalescent COVID-19 samples, and they came from the United States, Italy and Spain. In each case, the material was cDNA or gDNA derived from T cells, B-cell-depleted T cells, or PBMCs.

Authors' data handling: Amplifying reference gene primers gave estimates of nucleated cell counts. Here immunoSEQ multiplex PCR was the method, and the copy in TCRdb shows in-frame clones only, minus some. V and J calls and clone size follow that table, whereas D and trimming were derived from the DNA. This repertoire shows under 500,000 clones, 85% to 90% found once; its top ten account for about 4.3%. The CDR3 runs to 16 residues. Germline CDR1 reads SGHTA; CDR2 reads FQGTGA. The ends lost 4 bases at V and 5 bases at J; junction bases unmatched: 10. Input material: peripheral blood. This sequence originates from a woman aged 30 to 39 with acute or convalescent COVID-19. The chain joins TRBV7-3 to TRBJ1-2; 10 bases align to TRBD1. The CDR3 coding sequence is TGTGCCAGCAGCTCCCTTGGACAGGGGGGGACGTATGGCTACACCTTC. Translating gives CASSSLGQGGTYGYTF.